This T cell receptor beta chain was captured in a study of spatial heterogeneity in lung cancer. Time point noted: sample taken at primary tumor resection. No cell sorting; template was whole RNA from tumor, lung tissue or PBMC. Germline lookup yields CDR1 SGHDT and CDR2 YYEEEE. Trimming cost V 4 bases and J 4 bases; bases outside gene matches: 8. CDR3 length equals 16 residues. This clonotype came up many times. One entry per CDR3 protein, called by TCRdb with MiXCR from the 5' RACE reads. Of 20,000 to 25,000 distinct CDR3 sequences detected, about 4.6% appear once; the ten largest clones hold over 30%.

The material was PBMCs, obtained at surgery. The J gene is TRBJ1-5, the V gene TRBV5-6; 10 bases are shared with TRBD1. This TCR came from a male donor with early-stage non-small cell lung cancer. The CDR3 loop is CASSIRDRGGNQPQHF. The CDR3 DNA reads as TGTGCCAGCAGCATCCGGGACAGGGGTGGTAATCAGCCCCAGCATTTT.